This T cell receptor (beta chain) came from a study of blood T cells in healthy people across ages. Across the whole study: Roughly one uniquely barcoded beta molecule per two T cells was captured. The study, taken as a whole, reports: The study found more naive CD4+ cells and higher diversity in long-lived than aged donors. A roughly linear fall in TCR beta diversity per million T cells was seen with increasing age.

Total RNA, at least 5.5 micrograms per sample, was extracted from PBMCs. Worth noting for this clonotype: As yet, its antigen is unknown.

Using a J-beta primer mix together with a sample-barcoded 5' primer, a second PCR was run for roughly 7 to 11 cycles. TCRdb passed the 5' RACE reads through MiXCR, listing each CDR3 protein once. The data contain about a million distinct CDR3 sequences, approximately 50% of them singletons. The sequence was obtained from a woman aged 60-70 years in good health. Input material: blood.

CDR3 in amino acids: CASSGPSGRQMPDTQYF. The CDR3 coding sequence is TGTGCCAGCAGCGGACCCTCAGGCCGTCAGATGCCAGATACGCAGTATTTT. The V call is TRBV5-6, the J call TRBJ2-3; D gene uncertain. V lost 4 bases and J 4 bases, leaving 22 bases between the germline ends. This CDR3 comprises 17 residues. Germline V gene sequence: CDR1 SGHDT, CDR2 YYEEEE.